The 14 T cell receptor beta chains reported below all come from one sample, sequenced in a study of blood T cell repertoires in COVID-19. The repertoire was sequenced with immunoSEQ multiplex PCR; TCRdb's copy has only in-frame clones and lacks some. The data contain about 210,000 clones, more than 85% of them singletons. The sequenced sample consisted of peripheral blood. The receptors were sampled from a man in his forties or fifties with acute or convalescent COVID-19.

The rearrangement uses TRBV27 and TRBJ1-4; a weak D match, TRBD1 (5 bases). There are 15 residues in the CDR3. V was cut by 6 bases and J by 8 bases, with 19 bases left in between. The germline CDR1 and CDR2 sequences are MNHEY and SMNVEV (reference sequence). The CDR3 reads CASSQRWGGPEKLFF. CDR3 DNA sequence: TGTGCCAGCAGCCAACGTTGGGGGGGTCCGGAAAAACTGTTTTTT.

This chain joins TRBV19 and TRBJ1-5; D might be TRBD1 (6 bases). The CDR3 spans 15 residues. V was trimmed by 10 bases and J by 4 bases, leaving 20 bases between them. The germline V gene encodes CDR1 LNHDA and CDR2 SQIVND (reference sequence). The CDR3 protein is CATSARGLTNQPQHF. Written as DNA, the CDR3 is TGTGCCACCAGCGCCAGGGGCCTAACTAATCAGCCCCAGCATTTT.

The table lists this clone with a count of one. This rearrangement joins TRBV5-1 to TRBJ1-2; perhaps TRBD1 as D (6 bases). V was trimmed by 2 bases and J by 4 bases, leaving 21 bases between them. The CDR3 spans 17 residues. The germline gives CDR1 SGHRS, CDR2 YFSETQ. CDR3 coding DNA: TGCGCCAGCAGCTTTCCCCCGGACAGTTTAGGCTTCTATGGCTACACCTTC. As protein: CASSFPPDSLGFYGYTF.

The chain joins TRBV6-5 to TRBJ1-6; TRBD1 aligns across 7 bases. This CDR3 has 15 residues. Germline V gene sequence: CDR1 MNHEY, CDR2 SVGAGI. The trim removed 6 bases at V and 0 bases at J, leaving 2 bases unmatched. The CDR3 loop is CASSPGGSYNSPLHF. In nucleotides, the CDR3 is TGTGCCAGCAGCCCAGGGGGCTCCTATAATTCACCCCTCCACTTT.

This chain uses TRBV3-1 (or the pseudogene TRBV3-2) with TRBJ2-2; D not resolved. Trimming stripped 2 bases from V and 8 bases from J, with 9 bases between. Germline assignment: CDR1 LGHDT and CDR2 YNNKEL (reference sequence). There are 13 residues in the CDR3. CDR3 residues: CASSQFRVGELFF. The DNA for the CDR3 is TGTGCCAGCAGCCAATTCCGGGTGGGGGAGCTGTTTTTT.

The chain recombines TRBV11-2 with TRBJ1-4; D possibly corresponds to TRBD1 (6 bases). Germline loops: CDR1 SGHAT, CDR2 FQNNGV. The CDR3 extends over 13 amino acids. Trimming removed 8 bases from V and 5 bases from J, with 12 bases in between. The CDR3 nucleotides are TGTGCCAGCGCGGGGGGCATCAATGAAAAACTGTTTTTT. The encoded protein is CASAGGINEKLFF. The full variable domain, in which reference TRBV11-2 and TRBJ1-4 provide the parts outside the CDR3, is EAGVAQSPRYKIIEKRQSVAFWCNPISGHATLYWYQQILGQGPKLLIQFQNNGVVDDSQLPKDRFSAERLKGVDSTLKIQPAKLEDSAVYLCASAGGINEKLFFGSGTQLSVL.

The chain couples TRBV9 to TRBJ2-1, with TRBD1 matching 8 bases. The CDR3 is made up of 17 amino acids. V was clipped by 0 bases and J by 0 bases; unmatched bases: 5. The germline CDR1 and CDR2 sequences are SGDLS and YYNGEE. The CDR3 reads CASSVGQGSYSYNEQFF. In DNA form, the CDR3 reads TGTGCCAGCAGCGTAGGACAGGGGAGTTACTCCTACAATGAGCAGTTCTTC.

As DNA, the CDR3 is TGTGCCAGCTCACCAGGGACAGGGGACACAGATACGCAGTATTTT. It is translated as CASSPGTGDTDTQYF. The chain couples TRBV18 to TRBJ2-3; 10 positions agree with TRBD1. The CDR3 sequence is 15 residues long. CDR1 and CDR2 from the germline V gene are KGHSH and LQKENI. With 2 bases clipped from V and 2 bases from J, the junction kept 1 base outside the gene matches.

The chain couples TRBV7-3 to TRBJ2-3, with TRBD2 matching 9 bases. This CDR3 contains 14 residues. Germline V gene sequence: CDR1 SGHTA, CDR2 FQGTGA. V dropped 4 bases and J dropped 3; count of bases not matched to a gene: 2. CDR3 DNA: TGTGCCAGCAGCTCGGGACTAGCTACAGATACGCAGTATTTT. Protein: CASSSGLATDTQYF.

The rearrangement uses TRBV19 and TRBJ1-5; maybe TRBD1 (5 bases). The CDR3 length is 15 residues. In germline, CDR1 is LNHDA, CDR2 SQIVND (reference sequence). The V gene lost 3 bases and the J gene lost 4 bases, with 13 bases spanning the gap. The chain's CDR3 is CASSMGQGLNQPQHF. DNA for the CDR3: TGTGCCAGTAGTATGGGCCAGGGCCTAAATCAGCCCCAGCATTTT.

The chain recombines TRBV14 with TRBJ2-1; 10 bases map to TRBD2. The germline V gene encodes CDR1 SGHDN and CDR2 FVKESK. The junction had 5 bases not matched to a gene; V was cut back by 1 base and J by 8 bases. The CDR3 runs to 15 residues. The CDR3 coding sequence is TGTGCCAGCAGCCAAGGCAGCGGGGGGGCGTATGAGCAGTTCTTC. Translating it yields CASSQGSGGAYEQFF.

This clone appeared many times. The chain is built from TRBV2 and TRBJ2-2, with D perhaps matching TRBD2 (5 bases). V lost 6 bases, J lost 0 bases, and 11 bases lay in between. Germline V gene lookup returns CDR1 SNHLY and CDR2 FYNNEI. This CDR3 has 15 residues. CDR3: CASSMEAPNTGELFF. The CDR3, as DNA: TGTGCCAGCAGCATGGAGGCTCCGAACACCGGGGAGCTGTTTTTT. The whole variable domain, filled in from reference TRBV2 and TRBJ2-2, reads EPEVTQTPSHQVTQMGQEVILRCVPISNHLYFYWYRQILGQKVEFLVSFYNNEISEKSEIFDDQFSVERPDGSNFTLKIRSTKLEDSAMYFCASSMEAPNTGELFFGEGSRLTVL.

This CDR3 reads CASSLVGAGEAYNEQFF. The CDR3 DNA is TGTGCCAGCAGCTTAGTTGGAGCGGGAGAGGCCTACAATGAGCAGTTCTTC. V and J are TRBV11-2 and TRBJ2-1; 8 positions agree with TRBD2. Per germline, CDR1 SGHAT and CDR2 FQNNGV. CDR3 size: 17 residues. V gave up 1 base and J gave up 2 bases; unmatched junction bases: 7.

This chain links TRBV6-1 with TRBJ2-7, with D perhaps matching TRBD1 (5 bases). Germline CDR1 is MNHNS and CDR2 is SASEGT. This CDR3 comprises 15 residues. Trimming pared 1 base from V and 7 bases from J, leaving 17 bases between. CDR3: CASSEGLGQPVEQYF. In DNA form, the CDR3 reads TGTGCCAGCAGTGAAGGGCTGGGGCAACCGGTAGAGCAGTACTTC.